These T cell receptor beta chains were read from a single sample in a study of radiotherapy plus CTLA-4 blockade in lung cancer. Repertoires were generated with immunoSEQ multiplex PCR, while TCRdb's copy carries only in-frame clones and drops some. Among about 120,000 clones, over 80% were seen once, and the ten largest hold under 8%. The input for sequencing was peripheral blood, taken from a patient treated with radiotherapy plus ipilimumab. The receptors stem from a human donor with non-small cell lung cancer that progressed on radiotherapy plus ipilimumab. Each CDR3 is given with its conserved first and last residue. Each record gives: D gene, clone size, V gene, J gene, CDR3 protein, CDR3 DNA. The D gene is left open where the match is weak. Some rows have no size entry. The others give once, few or many, or a class for an expanded clone.

>TRBD2|.|TRBV7-3|TRBJ2-7
CASSLTPGLAGETRYEQYF
TGTGCCAGCAGCCTCACACCGGGACTAGCGGGAGAGACGCGGTACGAGCAGTACTTC
>.|.|TRBV5-1|TRBJ1-2
CASSPMGTLRGYTF
TGCGCCAGCAGCCCCATGGGTACACTTCGTGGCTACACCTTC
>.|.|TRBV5-1|TRBJ2-5
CASSPPPGLLGETQYF
TGCGCCAGCAGCCCGCCACCGGGACTCCTGGGCGAGACCCAGTACTTC
>TRBD1|few|TRBV5-1|TRBJ2-5
CASSFYGTGAEETQYF
TGCGCCAGCAGCTTCTACGGGACAGGGGCCGAAGAGACCCAGTACTTC
>TRBD1|.|TRBV29-1|TRBJ1-2
CSVDRGGYGYTF
TGCAGCGTAGACAGGGGTGGTTATGGCTACACCTTC
>.|.|TRBV5-4|TRBJ2-5
CASSFPEGETQYF
TGTGCCAGCAGCTTTCCAGAGGGAGAGACCCAGTACTTC
>.|few|TRBV5-4|TRBJ2-1
CASSLEVGETNEQFF
TGTGCCAGCAGCTTGGAGGTGGGAGAGACGAATGAGCAGTTCTTC
>.|.|TRBV14|TRBJ2-7
CASSQGGYEQYF
TGTGCCAGCAGCCAAGGGGGATACGAGCAGTACTTC
>TRBD2|.|TRBV5-4|TRBJ2-1
CASSLRSGLAGVNEQFF
TGTGCCAGCAGCTTGAGGTCTGGACTAGCGGGAGTTAATGAGCAGTTCTTC
>.|.|TRBV19|TRBJ1-2
CASTLGQWGYYGYTF
TGTGCCAGTACCCTAGGACAATGGGGGTACTATGGCTACACCTTC
>.|.|TRBV18|TRBJ2-2
CASSPPAGYTGELFF
TGTGCCAGCTCACCACCGGCAGGGTATACCGGGGAGCTGTTTTTT
>TRBD2|.|TRBV9|TRBJ2-2
CASSPRTSGSTGELFF
TGTGCCAGCAGCCCGCGGACTAGCGGGAGTACCGGGGAGCTGTTTTTT
>TRBD1|.|TRBV6-6|TRBJ1-5
CASSLERDRGPQPQHF
TGTGCCAGCAGCCTCGAAAGGGACAGGGGGCCTCAGCCCCAGCATTTT
>.|.|TRBV6-1|TRBJ1-4
CASSKEGSTNEKLFF
TGTGCCAGCAGTAAAGAGGGTTCAACTAATGAAAAACTGTTTTTT
>.|.|TRBV13|TRBJ2-6
CASIRAGLGANVLTF
TGTGCCAGCATACGTGCGGGGTTGGGGGCCAACGTCCTGACTTTC
>.|.|TRBV11-2|TRBJ2-7
CASSLERDEQYF
TGTGCCAGCAGCTTAGAGAGGGACGAGCAGTACTTC
>.|.|TRBV5-4|TRBJ2-6
CASSLRTSGANVLTF
TGTGCCAGCAGCTTACGCACTTCTGGGGCCAACGTCCTGACTTTC
>.|.|TRBV29-1|TRBJ1-4
CSVTGIANEKLFF
TGCAGCGTTACAGGGATAGCTAATGAAAAACTGTTTTTT
>TRBD2|.|TRBV2|TRBJ2-1
CASSVRLAGKEYNEQFF
TGTGCCAGCAGCGTTAGACTAGCGGGAAAAGAATACAATGAGCAGTTCTTC
>.|.|TRBV7-6|TRBJ1-4
CASSPQTGNEKLFF
TGTGCCAGCAGCCCTCAGACGGGTAATGAAAAACTGTTTTTT
>TRBD1|.|TRBV27|TRBJ2-1
CASSLTGTGLNEQFF
TGTGCCAGCAGCCTTACCGGGACAGGGCTCAATGAGCAGTTCTTC
>TRBD2|.|TRBV11-2|TRBJ2-4
CASSLVASGPHGFIQYF
TGTGCCAGCAGCTTAGTAGCTAGCGGTCCCCATGGCTTCATTCAGTACTTC
>.|.|TRBV18|TRBJ2-3
CASSPLRDTQYF
TGTGCCAGCTCACCCCTGAGGGATACGCAGTATTTT
>.|.|TRBV29-1|TRBJ2-1
CSVSALNEQFF
TGCAGCGTTTCCGCTCTGAATGAGCAGTTCTTC
>.|.|TRBV6-6|TRBJ2-7
CASSRTESSYEQYF
TGTGCCAGCAGTAGGACGGAAAGCTCCTACGAGCAGTACTTC
>.|.|TRBV7-8|TRBJ1-1
CASSSVERFTEAFF
TGTGCCAGCAGCTCCGTTGAAAGATTCACTGAAGCTTTCTTT
>TRBD2|.|TRBV6-1|TRBJ2-7
CASRRLTGGTGEQYF
TGTGCCAGCAGGCGGTTGACGGGAGGTACAGGCGAGCAGTACTTC
>TRBD1|.|TRBV30|TRBJ1-2
CAWSEQGAETF
TGTGCCTGGAGTGAACAGGGGGCTGAAACCTTC
>.|.|TRBV9|TRBJ2-2
CASSVALATGELFF
TGTGCCAGCAGCGTAGCTCTAGCCACCGGGGAGCTGTTTTTT
>.|.|TRBV5-1|TRBJ2-7
CASSLDFTGLNSYEQYF
TGCGCCAGCAGCTTGGACTTTACAGGACTAAACAGCTACGAGCAGTACTTC
>.|.|TRBV19|TRBJ2-1
CASSTLDGGEQFF
TGTGCCAGTAGTACCCTGGACGGGGGTGAGCAGTTCTTC
>TRBD1|.|TRBV30|TRBJ1-3
CAWALTGGANTIYF
TGTGCCTGGGCACTGACAGGGGGCGCGAACACCATATATTTT
>.|.|TRBV19|TRBJ1-2
CASSIIDYGYTF
TGTGCCAGTAGTATTATAGATTATGGCTACACCTTC
>.|.|TRBV5-3|TRBJ1-2
CARSLLGRNNYGYTF
TGTGCCAGAAGCTTATTGGGACGGAATAACTATGGCTACACCTTC
>TRBD1|.|TRBV19|TRBJ1-2
CASSLKTGGDYGYTF
TGTGCCAGTAGTCTCAAGACAGGGGGCGACTATGGCTACACCTTC
>.|.|TRBV19|TRBJ2-7
CASSLKGTEIYEQYF
TGTGCCAGTAGCCTCAAGGGAACAGAGATCTACGAGCAGTACTTC
>.|.|TRBV30|TRBJ2-1
CAWTRDRSSYNEQFF
TGTGCCTGGACCCGGGACCGCAGCTCCTACAATGAGCAGTTCTTC
>.|once|TRBV5-4|TRBJ2-3
CASSLDRPDTQYF
TGTGCCAGCAGCTTGGACAGACCGGATACGCAGTATTTT
>TRBD2|.|TRBV7-2|TRBJ2-2
CASSPYSSGLTGELFF
TGTGCCAGCAGCCCGTATTCTAGCGGGTTGACCGGGGAGCTGTTTTTT
>.|.|TRBV7-2|TRBJ2-7
CASSLSGYEQYF
TGTGCCAGCAGCTTATCGGGATACGAGCAGTACTTC
>TRBD1|.|TRBV9|TRBJ2-5
CASSVGDRGRQETQYF
TGTGCCAGCAGCGTAGGCGACAGGGGGCGGCAAGAGACCCAGTACTTC
>TRBD2|once|TRBV7-2|TRBJ2-7
CASSPTSGNLLYEQYF
TGTGCCAGCAGCCCGACTAGCGGGAACTTACTCTACGAGCAGTACTTC
>.|once|TRBV11-3|TRBJ2-4
CASSLGRGSDIQYF
TGTGCCAGCAGCTTAGGTCGGGGATCGGACATTCAGTACTTC
>.|.|TRBV5-8|TRBJ1-1
CASSLAGRDTEAFF
TGTGCCAGCAGCTTGGCGGGCAGGGACACTGAAGCTTTCTTT
>.|.|TRBV11-3|TRBJ2-2
CASSQGTLNTGELFF
TGTGCCAGCAGCCAAGGGACATTGAACACCGGGGAGCTGTTTTTT
>.|.|TRBV7-9|TRBJ2-5
CASSLPQVPETQYF
TGTGCCAGCAGCTTACCCCAGGTCCCGGAGACCCAGTACTTC
>.|.|TRBV5-1|TRBJ1-1
CASSKPGPEAFF
TGCGCCAGCAGCAAGCCGGGACCTGAAGCTTTCTTT
>.|.|TRBV7-2|TRBJ2-3
CASSLARSTDTQYF
TGTGCCAGCAGCTTAGCGCGTTCCACAGATACGCAGTATTTT
>.|.|TRBV6-1|TRBJ2-7
CASSDRDFSYEQYF
TGTGCCAGCAGTGACCGGGATTTCTCCTACGAGCAGTACTTC
>.|.|TRBV5-4|TRBJ2-3
CASSRPATDTQYF
TGTGCCAGCAGCCGGCCGGCTACGGATACGCAGTATTTT
>.|.|TRBV11-2|TRBJ2-7
CASTLNVGSGSYEQYF
TGTGCCAGTACTCTGAATGTCGGGAGTGGGTCCTACGAGCAGTACTTC
>.|.|TRBV12-5|TRBJ2-7
CASGTPGGSGSYEQYF
TGTGCTAGTGGTACACCTGGAGGGAGCGGTTCCTACGAGCAGTACTTC
>.|.|TRBV19|TRBJ2-1
CASSIRLSYNEQFF
TGTGCCAGTAGTATCAGGCTATCCTACAATGAGCAGTTCTTC
>TRBD1|.|TRBV5-1|TRBJ2-1
CASSARDRGNEQFF
TGCGCCAGCAGCGCCCGGGACAGGGGTAATGAGCAGTTCTTC